The 11 T cell receptor beta chains listed next were all sequenced from one sample in a study of blood T cell repertoires in COVID-19. The protocol was immunoSEQ multiplex PCR, while the TCRdb copy is restricted to in-frame clones and leaves out a portion. The repertoire includes 120,000 to 150,000 clones, around 89% of them detected once, and around 3.3% sits in the top ten. Sample: peripheral blood. These TCRs come from a woman aged 60-75 years with active COVID-19.

This sequence joins TRBV18 and TRBJ2-2, with 12 nucleotides matching TRBD2. The trim removed 3 bases at V and 2 bases at J, leaving 1 base unmatched. Germline V gene sequence: CDR1 KGHSH, CDR2 LQKENI. This CDR3 region has 16 residues. CDR3 in amino acids: CASSPGLAGNTGELFF. CDR3 bases: TGTGCCAGCTCACCGGGACTAGCGGGCAACACCGGGGAGCTGTTTTTT. Supplemented by reference TRBV18 and TRBJ2-2, the full variable domain reads NAGVMQNPRHLVRRRGQEARLRCSPMKGHSHVYWYRQLPEEGLKFMVYLQKENIIDESGMPKERFSAEFPKEGPSILRIQQVVRGDSAAYFCASSPGLAGNTGELFFGEGSRLTVL.

This clone was detected once. This rearrangement joins TRBV6-4 to TRBJ2-7, with D perhaps matching TRBD2 (5 bases). CDR3 length: 14 residues. Germline loops: CDR1 MRHNA, CDR2 SNTAGT. The ends were cut back, 4 bases at V and 3 bases at J, with 13 bases in the middle. The CDR3 DNA is TGTGCCAGCAGTGCCCCAACTAGAATCTACGAGCAGTACTTC. This gives the protein CASSAPTRIYEQYF.

The CDR3 nucleotides read TGTGCCAGCAGGGAACTAGCCCGATCTCGGAACACCGGGGAGCTGTTTTTT. Its protein is CASRELARSRNTGELFF. This rearrangement joins TRBV11-2 to TRBJ2-2; a weak D match, TRBD2 (6 bases). Germline loops: CDR1 SGHAT, CDR2 FQNNGV. Trimming took 6 bases from V and 1 from J, leaving 18 bases between them. This CDR3 is 17 amino acids long.

The J gene is TRBJ2-7, the V gene TRBV4-3, with 10 nucleotides matching TRBD2. V lost 0 bases to trimming and J lost 9 bases; unmatched junction nucleotides: 11. The CDR3 covers 16 residues. Germline CDR1 and CDR2: LGHNA and YSLEER. CDR3: CASSQDRLAGSSGQYF. In nucleotides, the CDR3 is TGCGCCAGCAGCCAAGATCGACTAGCGGGCTCTAGCGGGCAGTACTTC.

This rearrangement joins TRBV5-1 to TRBJ2-3; 13 nucleotides agree with TRBD2. The CDR3 runs 16 residues. The germline V gene encodes CDR1 SGHRS and CDR2 YFSETQ. V trimming: 0 bases; J trimming: 4 bases; junction bases outside the gene matches: 2. The CDR3 here is CASSLVLAGGPDTQYF. In nucleotides, the CDR3 is TGCGCCAGCAGCTTGGTACTAGCGGGAGGGCCAGATACGCAGTATTTT. Based on the CDR3 plus reference TRBV5-1 and TRBJ2-3, the full variable domain is KAGVTQTPRYLIKTRGQQVTLSCSPISGHRSVSWYQQTPGQGLQFLFEYFSETQRNKGNFPGRFSGRQFSNSRSEMNVSTLELGDSALYLCASSLVLAGGPDTQYFGPGTRLTVL.

A single count supports this clone. The CDR3 DNA reads TGTGCCACCGGGAGGCCTAGCACAGATACGCAGTATTTT. It codes for CATGRPSTDTQYF. This chain joins TRBV18 and TRBJ2-3; 7 nucleotides agree with TRBD2. This CDR3 is 13 amino acids long. Germline CDR1 and CDR2: KGHSH and LQKENI. Trimming removed 10 bases from V and 0 bases from J; junction bases left unmatched: 4.

The chain carries TRBV10-3 and TRBJ2-7; D might be TRBD1 (5 bases). The CDR3 runs to 13 residues. Trimming removed 7 bases at V and 2 bases at J, with 12 bases between. Germline loops: CDR1 ENHRY, CDR2 SYGVKD. The CDR3 DNA sequence: TGTGCCATCAAGGGGCCGCAGACCTACGAGCAGTACTTC. Translation gives CAIKGPQTYEQYF.

This clone appeared a single time. The V call is TRBV7-7, the J call TRBJ2-2, with 15 positions matching TRBD2. The V gene's germline CDR1 is SSHAT and CDR2 FNYEAQ (reference sequence). The CDR3 consists of 20 residues. The junction had 12 bases not matched to a gene; V was cut back by 2 bases and J by 5 bases. CDR3 bases: TGTGCCAGCAGCTTAACCTACCCGGGACTAGCGGGAGGTGGTACCGGGGAGCTGTTTTTT. Translated, it gives CASSLTYPGLAGGGTGELFF. The whole variable domain, filled in from reference TRBV7-7 and TRBJ2-2, reads GAGVSQSPRYKVTKRGQDVTLRCDPISSHATLYWYQQALGQGPEFLTYFNYEAQPDKSGLPSDRFSAERPEGSISTLTIQRTEQRDSAMYRCASSLTYPGLAGGGTGELFFGEGSRLTVL.

This clone was recorded once. V gene TRBV4-3 combines with J gene TRBJ2-7; the match to TRBD2 covers 7 bases. Trimming took 0 bases from V and 4 from J; bases not matched to a gene: 15. The V gene's germline CDR1 is LGHNA and CDR2 YSLEER. This CDR3 contains 18 residues. CDR3 DNA: TGCGCCAGCAGCCAAGATACCCCATGGGTAGCGGGCACGTACGAGCAGTACTTC. Translating it yields CASSQDTPWVAGTYEQYF.

A note on this clone: Other DNA sequences in this sample translate to the same CDR3. The chain joins TRBV14 to TRBJ2-7; 9 bases line up with TRBD1. Germline CDR1 and CDR2: SGHDN and FVKESK. Trimming removed 4 bases from V and 2 bases from J; junction bases left unmatched: 3. The CDR3 contains 14 residues. Here the CDR3 reads CASSLGQGTYEQYF. The CDR3 DNA is TGTGCCAGCAGCCTCGGACAGGGGACCTACGAGCAGTACTTC.

The V and J genes are TRBV7-2 and TRBJ2-5; possibly TRBD1 for D (6 bases). V was cut by 0 bases and J by 5 bases, with 10 bases left in between. Germline loops: CDR1 SGHTA, CDR2 FQGNSA. The CDR3 is 14 amino acids. The CDR3 reads CASSLAGQQETQYF. The CDR3 coding sequence is TGTGCCAGCAGCTTAGCCGGACAGCAGGAGACCCAGTACTTC.